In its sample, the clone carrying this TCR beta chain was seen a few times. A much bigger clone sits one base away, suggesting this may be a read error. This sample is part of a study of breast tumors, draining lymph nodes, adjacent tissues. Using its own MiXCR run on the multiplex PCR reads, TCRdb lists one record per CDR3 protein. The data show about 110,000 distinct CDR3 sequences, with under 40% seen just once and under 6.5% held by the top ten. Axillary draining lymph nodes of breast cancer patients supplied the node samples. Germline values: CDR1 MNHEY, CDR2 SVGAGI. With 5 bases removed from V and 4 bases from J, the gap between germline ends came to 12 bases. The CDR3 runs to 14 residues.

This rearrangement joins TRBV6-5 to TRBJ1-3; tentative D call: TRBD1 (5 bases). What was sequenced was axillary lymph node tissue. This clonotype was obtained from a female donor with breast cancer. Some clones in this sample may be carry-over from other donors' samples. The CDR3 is CASSHRRIGNTIYF. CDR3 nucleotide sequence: TGTGCCAGCAGTCACAGGCGGATCGGAAACACCATATATTTT.